This T cell receptor beta chain was captured by sequencing in a study of regulatory dendritic cells for organ transplantation. Here immunoSEQ multiplex PCR was the method, and the copy in TCRdb shows in-frame clones only, minus some. The data contain 12,000 or so clones, roughly 89% of them singletons. The sample holds one count of this clone. What it recognizes is unknown. Sorted subsets were CFSE-labeled and cultured less than 6 days with allogeneic dendritic cells. The source material was naive CD8+ T cells from blood cultured with dendritic cells. Subset specified: CD45RA+ naive T cells. The receptor was derived from a human donor in good health.

The CDR3 nucleotides read TGTGCCAGCAGTTTATCCGGTCGGCGGGGGGGGGTGTTCTTC. Translated: CASSLSGRRGGVFF. This chain connects TRBV27 to TRBJ2-1; TRBD2 agrees at 9 bases. The J segment lost 15 bases and the V segment lost 0 bases, leaving 9 bases of the junction unmatched. There are 14 residues in the CDR3. CDR1 is MNHEY, CDR2 SMNVEV, per germline (reference sequence).